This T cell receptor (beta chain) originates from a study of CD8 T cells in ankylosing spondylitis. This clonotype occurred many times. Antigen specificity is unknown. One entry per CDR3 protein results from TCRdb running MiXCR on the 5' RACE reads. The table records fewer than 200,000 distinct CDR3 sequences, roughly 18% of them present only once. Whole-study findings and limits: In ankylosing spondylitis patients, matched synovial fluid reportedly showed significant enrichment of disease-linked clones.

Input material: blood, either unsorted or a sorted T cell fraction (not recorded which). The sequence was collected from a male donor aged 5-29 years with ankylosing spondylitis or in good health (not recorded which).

Written as DNA, the CDR3 is TGCAGCGTTGAGGCAGGGGGGACAGATACGCAGTATTTT. It translates to CSVEAGGTDTQYF. This chain uses TRBV29-1 with TRBJ2-3; D might be TRBD1 (7 bases). Trimming shortened V by 3 bases and J by 3 bases, and 10 bases separated the two germline ends. Germline-derived CDR1 and CDR2 are SQVTM and ANQGSEA. The CDR3 contains 13 residues.